The present TCR beta chain was sequenced within a study of T cells in Graves' hyperthyroidism and ophthalmopathy. Turning to the study itself: The blood sample was taken at first diagnosis, before treatment began.

Study conclusions and caveats: Patients with ophthalmopathy were separated from those with stable hyperthyroidism by a 13 V-J model. Most clonotypes expanded in thyroid above 0.001 were likewise present in blood.

TCR beta CDR3 sequences were amplified from RNA transcripts. The TCR CDR3 was amplified in a first-round RT-PCR using the HTBI primer set. One entry per CDR3 protein results from TCRdb running MiXCR on the multiplex PCR reads. The data show more than 55,000 distinct CDR3 sequences, approximately 57% seen once. Germline V gene sequence: CDR1 SGHTA, CDR2 FQGNSA. V lost 5 bases, J lost 5 bases, and 13 bases lay in between. The length of the CDR3 is 14 residues. Points on this clonotype: Its antigen is still unknown.

The clonotype comes from a woman in her fifties or sixties with Graves' ophthalmopathy. The V and J genes are TRBV7-2 and TRBJ1-3; D remains unclear. Sequencing was carried out using blood. CDR3 region: CASSLIEGRNTIYF. Written as DNA, the CDR3 is TGTGCCAGCAGCCTCATTGAGGGCAGAAACACCATATATTTT.